Each of the 12 T cell receptor beta chains below was sequenced from the same sample in a study of control samples from healthy donors and cancer patients (dated by TCRdb to the early 2020s). The library was produced with the immunoSEQ multiplex PCR assay. TCRdb took this table from immuneACCESS and kept in-frame rearrangements with V and J called. Such tables lack part of the clones; where checked against another copy, unresolved V genes explain under half of the gap, and the rest is unexplained. The table for this sample lists under 70,000 clones; roughly nine tenths of them were counted only once. The top ten constitute around 15% of the sample. The specimen was PBMCs. Receptor source: a man between 60 and 75 years old with head and neck cancer.

CDR3 loop: CASSPPGRHSYEQYF. DNA of the CDR3: TGTGCCAGCTCACCACCGGGCCGACACTCCTACGAGCAGTACTTC. The V call is TRBV18, the J call TRBJ2-7, with D unclear. The CDR3 covers 15 residues. Per the germline V gene, CDR1 is KGHSH and CDR2 is LQKENI. V was cut by 0 bases and J by 0 bases, with 9 bases left in between.

The chain joins TRBV2 to TRBJ2-5; TRBD2 might be the D (5 bases). Germline CDR1 SNHLY, CDR2 FYNNEI. Trimming removed 5 bases from V and 0 bases from J, with 13 bases in between. This CDR3 spans 15 amino acids. The CDR3 sequence is CASSNLRGYQETQYF. CDR3 bases: TGTGCCAGCAGTAACCTCCGGGGATACCAAGAGACCCAGTACTTC.

The chain couples TRBV7-2 to TRBJ1-5; no clear D gene. Trimming took 3 bases from V and 0 from J, leaving 18 bases between them. The CDR3 is 18 residues long. Germline assignment: CDR1 SGHTA and CDR2 FQGNSA. CDR3 residues: CASSFLGGQWYSNQPQHF. The CDR3 DNA reads TGTGCCAGCAGCTTCTTGGGTGGGCAGTGGTATAGCAATCAGCCCCAGCATTTT.

The rearrangement links TRBV6-5 to TRBJ2-3, with D possibly being TRBD1 (5 bases). Germline CDR1 MNHEY, CDR2 SVGAGI. This CDR3 is built from 15 residues. V lost 4 bases to trimming and J lost 3 bases, with 14 bases between them. CDR3 DNA: TGTGCCAGCAGTTTCCTGGGCAGGGCAACAGATACGCAGTATTTT. Protein sequence: CASSFLGRATDTQYF.

The CDR3 DNA is TGTGCCAGCAGTCCATCGGATCCGGGTAGCTCACCCCTCCACTTT. Its protein is CASSPSDPGSSPLHF. The genes are TRBV6-6 and TRBJ1-6; unclear D gene. Trimming took 5 bases from V and 10 from J, leaving 18 bases between them. This CDR3 is 15 amino acids long. CDR1 and CDR2 from the germline V gene are MNHNY and SVGAGI (reference sequence).

The chain joins TRBV6-2 or TRBV6-3 to TRBJ2-7; possible D gene TRBD2, 6 bases. Trimming stripped 5 bases from V and 2 bases from J, with 10 bases between. Germline V lookup: CDR1 MNHEY, CDR2 SVGEGT. The CDR3 spans 13 residues. CDR3 in amino acids: CASSPRGAYEQYF. DNA of the CDR3: TGTGCCAGCAGTCCGCGGGGAGCCTACGAGCAGTACTTC.

The genes are TRBV18 and TRBJ1-1; D is possibly TRBD1 (6 bases). Germline V gene sequence: CDR1 KGHSH, CDR2 LQKENI. This CDR3 contains 13 residues. Trimming shortened V by 6 bases and J by 6 bases, and 14 bases separated the two germline ends. This CDR3 is CASSVRTAPEAFF. The DNA of the CDR3 is TGTGCCAGCTCCGTCCGGACAGCCCCTGAAGCTTTCTTT.

The chain joins TRBV6-5 to TRBJ1-1; D call uncertain. V was shortened by 6 bases and J by 3 bases, with 8 bases between the two germline ends. This CDR3 region has 12 residues. Germline V lookup: CDR1 MNHEY, CDR2 SVGAGI. The CDR3: CASSKDYTEAFF. CDR3 bases: TGTGCCAGCAGCAAGGACTACACTGAAGCTTTCTTT.

This clone was observed once. The chain links TRBV5-6 to TRBJ2-7; TRBD2 is a possible D gene (6 bases). Germline lookup yields CDR1 SGHDT and CDR2 YYEEEE. The CDR3 is 16 amino acids. With 2 bases removed from V and 4 bases from J, the gap between germline ends came to 19 bases. CDR3 sequence reads: CASSFVPGARRYEQYF. The CDR3 nucleotides read TGTGCCAGCAGCTTCGTCCCGGGAGCTAGACGATACGAGCAGTACTTC.

This chain connects TRBV9 to TRBJ2-1; the D is unclear. In germline, CDR1 is SGDLS, CDR2 YYNGEE. V lost 1 base to trimming and J lost 7 bases, with 9 bases between them. This CDR3 spans 13 amino acids. The CDR3 sequence is CASSVRSGNEQFF. The CDR3 bases are TGTGCCAGCAGCGTAAGGTCTGGTAATGAGCAGTTCTTC.

This chain joins TRBV12-3 or TRBV12-4 and TRBJ2-7; D might be TRBD1 or TRBD2, each matching 5 bases. V dropped 6 bases and J dropped 3 bases, with 12 bases sitting between them. The CDR3 extends over 13 amino acids. The chain's CDR3 is CASSMGRNYEQYF. DNA of the CDR3: TGTGCCAGCAGCATGGGACGGAACTACGAGCAGTACTTC.

This chain uses TRBV24-1 with TRBJ2-1, with TRBD1 matching 10 bases. The CDR3 runs to 16 residues. J was trimmed by 5 bases and V by 5 bases; bases with no gene match: 8. Per germline, CDR1 KGHDR and CDR2 SFDVKD. CDR3 region: CATSALDRGHDNEQFF. The CDR3, as DNA: TGTGCCACCAGTGCCCTCGACAGGGGGCATGACAATGAGCAGTTCTTC.